This record concerns one T cell receptor beta chain sequence. The antigen remains undetermined. This record belongs to a study of T cell responses to AZD1222 COVID-19 vaccine. Study findings and constraints: Spike-specific TCR breadth and depth both grew after two AZD1222 doses. Clonal diversity may have been underestimated in mostly white British donors.

Looked up from germline, CDR1 is MRHNA and CDR2 is SNTAGT. The CDR3 covers 18 residues. V shed 3 bases, J shed 9 bases, and the junction held 20 bases outside the gene matches. TCRdb's table, derived via immunoSEQ multiplex PCR, lists solely in-frame clones and lacks some. The sample lists approximately 140,000 clones, approximately 90% occurring once. The chain carries TRBV6-4 and TRBJ1-5; 7 nucleotides match TRBD1. Here the sequenced sample was peripheral blood, taken 28 days after the second AZD1222 dose. This receptor was obtained from an adult who received the AZD1222 COVID-19 vaccine. The CDR3 coding sequence is TGTGCCAGCAGTGATCCTGGACAGGCCCGCCCCGGATTAGCGCCCCAGCATTTT. Translation: CASSDPGQARPGLAPQHF.